The sample holds many counts of the clone carrying this TCR beta chain. Its matching antigen is unknown. The V gene end was trimmed by 3 bases and the J gene end by 4 bases; junction bases not matched to a gene: 10. Looked up from germline, CDR1 is MDHEN and CDR2 is SYDVKM. The CDR3 runs 16 residues. This record comes from a study of CD8 T cells in ankylosing spondylitis. It was by quantitative 5'-RACE with molecular barcodes that TCR beta libraries were made. In TCRdb, the 5' RACE reads were re-called with MiXCR into one record per CDR3 protein. The sample lists 250,000 to 400,000 distinct CDR3 sequences, 11% occurring once. The study's findings and limits: Reactive arthritis synovial fluid and blood were previously reported to contain some motif variants. Disease-linked clones proved CD8+ and comparatively uncommon in peripheral blood. Seemingly distinctive of ankylosing spondylitis blood was a TCR beta motif formed by eight highly homologous variants.

The chain couples TRBV28 to TRBJ2-3, with TRBD2 matching 7 bases. The sample was blood, either unsorted or a sorted T cell fraction (not recorded which). The receptor comes from a female donor with ankylosing spondylitis or in good health (not recorded which). The CDR3 DNA reads TGTGCCAGCAGTTTGCCCAGCGGGACCATCCCAGATACGCAGTATTTT. Encoded protein: CASSLPSGTIPDTQYF.